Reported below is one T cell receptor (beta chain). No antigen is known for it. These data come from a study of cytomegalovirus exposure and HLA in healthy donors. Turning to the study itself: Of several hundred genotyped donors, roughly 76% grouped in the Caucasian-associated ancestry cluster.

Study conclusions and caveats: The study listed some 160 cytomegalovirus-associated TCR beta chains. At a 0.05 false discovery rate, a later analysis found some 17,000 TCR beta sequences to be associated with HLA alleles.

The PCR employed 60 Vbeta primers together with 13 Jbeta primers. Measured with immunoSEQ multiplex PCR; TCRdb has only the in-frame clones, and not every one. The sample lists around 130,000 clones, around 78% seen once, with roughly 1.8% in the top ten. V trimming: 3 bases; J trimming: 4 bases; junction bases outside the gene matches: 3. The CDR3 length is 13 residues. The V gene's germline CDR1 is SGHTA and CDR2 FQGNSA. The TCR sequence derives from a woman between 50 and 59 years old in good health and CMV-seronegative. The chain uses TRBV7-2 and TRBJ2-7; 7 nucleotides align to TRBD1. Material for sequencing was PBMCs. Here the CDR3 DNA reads TGTGCCAGCAGCTTCGGGACAGAATACGAGCAGTACTTC. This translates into CASSFGTEYEQYF. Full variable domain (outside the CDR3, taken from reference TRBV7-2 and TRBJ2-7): GAGVSQSPSNKVTEKGKDVELRCDPISGHTALYWYRQSLGQGLEFLIYFQGNSAPDKSGLPSDRFSAERTGGSVSTLTIQRTQQEDSAVYLCASSFGTEYEQYFGPGTRLTVT.